A single sample gave rise to the 21 T cell receptor beta chains below, sequenced in a study of blood T cell repertoires in COVID-19. Sequencing was performed with immunoSEQ multiplex PCR; in TCRdb, only in-frame clones are kept and a portion is missing. Of roughly 22,000 clones in the sample, 70% to 90% were seen once. What was sequenced was peripheral blood. The receptors were gathered from a woman in her sixties or seventies with COVID-19, enrolled during active disease.

V usage is TRBV2 and J usage is TRBJ2-3, with 11 bases matching TRBD1. Germline CDR1 reads SNHLY; CDR2 reads FYNNEI. The V segment lost 5 bases and the J segment 0 bases; nucleotides outside the gene matches: 1. This CDR3 comprises 15 residues. CDR3 protein: CASSRDRGSTDTQYF. Here the CDR3 DNA reads TGTGCCAGCAGTCGGGACAGGGGGAGCACAGATACGCAGTATTTT.

In DNA, the CDR3 is TGTGCCAGTAAAGACAGCTCTGGGGCCAACGTCCTGACTTTC. As protein: CASKDSSGANVLTF. This chain joins TRBV19 and TRBJ2-6; the D gene is possibly TRBD1 (5 bases). There are 14 residues in the CDR3. V gave up 7 bases and J gave up 0 bases, with 7 bases separating them. Germline loops: CDR1 LNHDA, CDR2 SQIVND (reference sequence).

A single count supports this clone. This chain uses TRBV7-2 with TRBJ2-2; 8 bases map to TRBD1. This CDR3 spans 15 amino acids. V lost 5 bases to trimming and J lost 4 bases; unmatched junction nucleotides: 6. In germline, CDR1 is SGHTA, CDR2 FQGNSA. CDR3 bases: TGTGCCAGCAGCGCTCGGACAGGGTCCACCGGGGAGCTGTTTTTT. Residues: CASSARTGSTGELFF.

V gene TRBV9 combines with J gene TRBJ1-1; D is unclear. V was shortened by 0 bases and J by 1 base, with 4 bases between the two germline ends. The CDR3 spans 13 residues. Per germline, CDR1 SGDLS and CDR2 YYNGEE. The CDR3 DNA is TGTGCCAGCAGCGTAGCAAAGAACACTGAAGCTTTCTTT. Its protein product is CASSVAKNTEAFF.

This clone came up a few times. V usage is TRBV19 and J usage is TRBJ1-1; no firm D call. The CDR3 extends over 13 amino acids. V lost 7 bases and J 0 bases, leaving 9 bases between the germline ends. CDR1 is LNHDA, CDR2 SQIVND, per germline (reference sequence). The CDR3 nucleotides are TGTGCCAGTACGAGCCGGGTGAACACTGAAGCTTTCTTT. Protein sequence: CASTSRVNTEAFF. Full variable domain (missing parts from reference TRBV19 and TRBJ1-1): DGGITQSPKYLFRKEGQNVTLSCEQNLNHDAMYWYRQDPGQGLRLIYYSQIVNDFQKGDIAEGYSVSREKKESFPLTVTSAQKNPTAFYLCASTSRVNTEAFFGQGTRLTVV.

This clone was observed a single time. Here the CDR3 reads CASRGGLTFRDTQYF. CDR3 nucleotides: TGTGCCAGCAGGGGGGGACTAACCTTTAGAGATACGCAGTATTTT. The chain recombines TRBV5-4 with TRBJ2-3; 7 bases are a match to TRBD2. The CDR3 runs 15 residues. Germline lookup yields CDR1 SGHNT and CDR2 YYREEE (reference sequence). V was clipped by 5 bases and J by 5 bases; unmatched bases: 11.

Here the CDR3 reads CAISPSAAPYEQYF. The CDR3 bases are TGTGCCATCAGCCCTAGCGCCGCCCCGTACGAGCAGTACTTC. V gene TRBV10-3 combines with J gene TRBJ2-7; maybe TRBD2 (6 bases). V lost 6 bases to trimming and J lost 4 bases, with 16 bases between them. CDR3 length equals 14 residues. CDR1 ENHRY and CDR2 SYGVKD come from the germline V gene.

The chain has TRBV29-1 and TRBJ1-1, with D perhaps matching TRBD1 (5 bases). The CDR3 runs 12 residues. Germline V gene lookup returns CDR1 SQVTM and CDR2 ANQGSEA. V was trimmed by 4 bases and J by 4 bases, leaving 10 bases between them. CDR3 nucleotides: TGCAGCGTTGCCGGGGGGGTCACTGAAGCTTTCTTT. It encodes CSVAGGVTEAFF.

This clone was seen just once. This chain uses TRBV3-1 (or the pseudogene TRBV3-2) with TRBJ2-1; 8 bases match TRBD1. CDR3 length: 15 amino acids. The V segment lost 0 bases and the J segment 5 bases; nucleotides outside the gene matches: 3. The germline gives CDR1 LGHDT, CDR2 YNNKEL (reference sequence). In nucleotides, the CDR3 is TGTGCCAGCAGCCAAGAAACAGGGGGGCACAATGAGCAGTTCTTC. This gives the protein CASSQETGGHNEQFF.

CDR3 protein: CASSITGRRGYTF. DNA for the CDR3: TGTGCCAGTAGTATCACAGGGCGGAGAGGCTACACCTTC. This sequence joins TRBV19 and TRBJ1-2; possibly TRBD1 for D (6 bases). From germline, CDR1 is LNHDA and CDR2 SQIVND (reference sequence). Trimming removed 3 bases from V and 8 bases from J, with 13 bases in between. CDR3 length equals 13 residues.

The rearrangement uses TRBV3-1 (or the pseudogene TRBV3-2) and TRBJ2-3, with 11 bases that match TRBD2. J lost 1 base, V lost 0 bases, and 15 bases had no gene match. The germline gives CDR1 LGHDT, CDR2 YNNKEL (reference sequence). This CDR3 spans 21 amino acids. CDR3 sequence: CASSQDSALAGALLRTDTQYF. CDR3 coding DNA: TGTGCCAGCAGCCAAGATTCGGCACTAGCGGGAGCACTTCTACGCACAGATACGCAGTATTTT.

A few counts support this clone. This chain uses TRBV9 with TRBJ2-1; D is uncertain. V lost 0 bases and J 13 bases, leaving 17 bases between the germline ends. The germline CDR1 and CDR2 sequences are SGDLS and YYNGEE. The CDR3 is 14 residues long. This CDR3 reads CASSVGPPTGPQFF. The CDR3 DNA reads TGTGCCAGCAGCGTAGGCCCCCCTACGGGTCCACAGTTCTTC.

This clone was seen a single time. The chain employs TRBV27 and TRBJ1-1; the D gene is possibly TRBD1 (6 bases). The V and J ends lost 1 base and 5 bases respectively, with 14 bases between them. Germline loops: CDR1 MNHEY, CDR2 SMNVEV (reference sequence). The CDR3 covers 15 residues. The chain's CDR3 is CASSLWSRGITEAFF. The CDR3 bases are TGTGCCAGCAGTTTATGGTCCAGGGGAATAACTGAAGCTTTCTTT.

This chain uses TRBV7-8 with TRBJ1-4; TRBD1 might be the D (5 bases). Germline lookup yields CDR1 SGHVS and CDR2 FQNEAQ. Trimming pared 5 bases from V and 6 bases from J, leaving 13 bases between. The CDR3 spans 14 residues. CDR3 protein: CASSSGTGDEKLFF. Here the CDR3 DNA reads TGTGCCAGCAGCAGCGGGACGGGGGATGAAAAACTGTTTTTT.

The chain joins TRBV27 to TRBJ1-2, with TRBD1 matching 8 bases. Germline V gives CDR1 MNHEY, CDR2 SMNVEV (reference sequence). After removal of 5 bases from V and 6 bases from J, the junction contained 11 bases not matched to a gene. This CDR3 is 15 amino acids long. CDR3 in amino acids: CASSDSDRDWNGYTF. The CDR3 bases are TGTGCCAGCAGTGATTCGGACAGGGATTGGAATGGCTACACCTTC.

J is TRBJ2-7 and V is TRBV6-2 or TRBV6-3; 10 bases align to TRBD1. Losses at the gene ends were 2 bases for V and 5 bases for J; bases not matched to a gene: 6. This CDR3 region has 15 residues. Germline V gene sequence: CDR1 MNHEY, CDR2 SVGEGT. CDR3: CASSYRQGARDEQYF. As DNA, the CDR3 is TGTGCCAGCAGTTACCGACAGGGGGCGCGGGACGAGCAGTACTTC.

The rearrangement uses TRBV4-3 and TRBJ2-1; perhaps TRBD1 as D (6 bases). Germline V gives CDR1 LGHNA, CDR2 YSLEER. V was pared by 3 bases and J by 7 bases, with 16 bases between. The CDR3 is 15 amino acids. The DNA for the CDR3 is TGCGCCAGCAGCCAGTGGGCAGGGGTTGAGAATGAGCAGTTCTTC. Protein product: CASSQWAGVENEQFF.

This chain links TRBV6-6 with TRBJ1-1; 9 positions match TRBD1. The J segment lost 4 bases and the V segment lost 8 bases, leaving 5 bases of the junction unmatched. Germline lookup yields CDR1 MNHNY and CDR2 SVGAGI (reference sequence). The CDR3 totals 13 residues. CDR3 in amino acids: CASRTGESTEAFF. The CDR3 DNA reads TGTGCCAGCCGGACAGGGGAATCCACTGAAGCTTTCTTT.

The chain joins TRBV6-5 to TRBJ2-2; 8 nucleotides line up with TRBD1. The CDR3 has 14 amino acids. Germline assignment: CDR1 MNHEY and CDR2 SVGAGI. The V gene end was trimmed by 6 bases and the J gene end by 6 bases; junction bases not matched to a gene: 6. The CDR3 reads CASRGQGIAGELFF. The DNA for the CDR3 is TGTGCCAGCAGAGGACAGGGTATCGCCGGGGAGCTGTTTTTT.

The chain is built from TRBV13 and TRBJ2-1; 7 nucleotides agree with TRBD1. After removal of 5 bases from V and 10 bases from J, the junction contained 8 bases not matched to a gene. This CDR3 is built from 13 residues. Germline V lookup: CDR1 PRHDT, CDR2 FYEKMQ (reference sequence). CDR3 region: CASSQETGMEQFF. CDR3 nucleotides: TGTGCCAGCAGCCAGGAGACAGGGATGGAGCAGTTCTTC.

The rearrangement links TRBV5-1 to TRBJ1-5; 7 nucleotides align to TRBD1. The ends lost 4 bases at V and 4 bases at J; junction bases unmatched: 5. The CDR3 consists of 14 residues. Germline loops: CDR1 SGHRS, CDR2 YFSETQ. Here the CDR3 reads CASSEGTENQPQHF. Here the CDR3 DNA reads TGCGCCAGCAGCGAGGGGACAGAAAATCAGCCCCAGCATTTT.